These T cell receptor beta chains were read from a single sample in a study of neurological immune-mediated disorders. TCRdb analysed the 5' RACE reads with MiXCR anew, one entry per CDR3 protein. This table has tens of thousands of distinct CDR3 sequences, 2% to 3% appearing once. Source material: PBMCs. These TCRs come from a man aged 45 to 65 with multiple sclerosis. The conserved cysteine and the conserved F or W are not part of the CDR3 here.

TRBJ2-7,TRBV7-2,ASIKDWGAYEQY
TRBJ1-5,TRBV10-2,ASSEEQETNQPQH
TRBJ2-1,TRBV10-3,AISEGLSYNEQF
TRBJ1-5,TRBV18,ASSPGSDGPQH
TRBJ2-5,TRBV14,ASSSDGYFQETQY
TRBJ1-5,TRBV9,ASSQEGGRDQPQN
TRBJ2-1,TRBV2,ARQGGLRDEQF
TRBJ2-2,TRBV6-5,ASSRPSGGGNTGELF
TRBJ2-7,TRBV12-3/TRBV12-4,ASSLRPGTSGGMYEQY
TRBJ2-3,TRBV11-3,ASSFGGLAGIADTQY
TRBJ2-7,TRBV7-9,ASSQPGRNSYEQY
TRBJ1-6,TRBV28,ASRLQGGGSYNSPLN
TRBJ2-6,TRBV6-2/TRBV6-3,ASSFSGGGASGANVLT
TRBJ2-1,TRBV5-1,ASSRSGGPNNEQF
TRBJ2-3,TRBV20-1,SARVFGDTQY
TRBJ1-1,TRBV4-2,ASSQEGGNTEAF
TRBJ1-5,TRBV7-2,ASSLDGNQPQN
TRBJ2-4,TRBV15,ATSREGRNIQY
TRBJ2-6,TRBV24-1,ATSGRQAGSGANVLT
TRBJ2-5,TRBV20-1,SASQRGSPGTQY
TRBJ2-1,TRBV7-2,ASSLKSGGGNEQF
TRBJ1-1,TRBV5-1,ASSSRRTQRPNTEAF
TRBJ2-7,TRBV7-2,ASSLAGGSSYEQY
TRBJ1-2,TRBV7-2,ASSFNSLGNYT
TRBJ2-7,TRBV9,ASSPRTSGFPGEQY
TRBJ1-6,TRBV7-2,ASSLESGARSPLN
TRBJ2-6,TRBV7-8,ASSLAGGANVLT
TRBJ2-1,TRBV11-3,ASSTRDKGSYNEQF
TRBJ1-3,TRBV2,ASSDPSAAGNTIY
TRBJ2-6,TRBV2,ASSQQGAGANVLT
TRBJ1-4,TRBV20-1,SARAGQGLEKLF
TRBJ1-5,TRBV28,ASSLPTGIYSNQPQN
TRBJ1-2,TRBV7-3,ASRRDHLGSYGYT
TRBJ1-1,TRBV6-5,ASSYSSGRFTEAF
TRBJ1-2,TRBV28,ASSSSLGPYGYT
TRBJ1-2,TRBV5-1,ASSLTSLTGDNYGYT
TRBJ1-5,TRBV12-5,ASGLVRSQPQH
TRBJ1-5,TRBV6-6,ASSLLRDQPQH
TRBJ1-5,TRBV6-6,ASSYLGSNQPQN
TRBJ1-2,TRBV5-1,ASSPPGAGDGYT
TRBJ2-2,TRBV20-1,SAHDRGATGELF
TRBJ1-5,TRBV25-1,ASSDGNNQPQH
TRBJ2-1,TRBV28,ASTKAGDIRGVEQF
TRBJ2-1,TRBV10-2,ASSGRLVHEQF
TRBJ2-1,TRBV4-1,ASSPSGGAYNEQF
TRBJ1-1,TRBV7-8,ASSKDRAKSTEAF
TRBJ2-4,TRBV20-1,SAQSVSLAFTAKNIQY
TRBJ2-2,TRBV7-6,ASSSRLGRSTGELF
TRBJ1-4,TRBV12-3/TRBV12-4,ASSLTLSTNEKLF
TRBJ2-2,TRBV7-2,ASSLDTGATGGELF
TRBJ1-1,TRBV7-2,ASGREINTEAF
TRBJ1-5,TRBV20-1,SARDPNQPQN
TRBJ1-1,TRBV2,ASSRLENTEAF
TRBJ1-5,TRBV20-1,SARGQESMPQN
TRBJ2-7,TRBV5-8,ASSQQLGGIPYEQY
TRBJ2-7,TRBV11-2,ASSLGRGEYEQY
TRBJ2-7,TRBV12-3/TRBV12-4,ASGLSSYEQY